A single T cell receptor (beta chain) is shown here with its context. Using its own MiXCR run on the 5' RACE reads, TCRdb lists one record per CDR3 protein. Of roughly 1,500,000 distinct CDR3 sequences listed, under 35% were seen once; the top ten hold less than 0.35%. The sample belongs to a study of identical twins. V gave up 6 bases and J gave up 1 base, with 18 bases separating them. The CDR3 is 16 residues long. The receptor was derived from a newborn girl in good health. The gene calls are TRBV12-3 or TRBV12-4 and TRBJ1-1; TRBD1 might be the D (5 bases). The sample was cord blood. CDR3 sequence (DNA): TGTGCCAGCAGCCCAAATTACAGCGGACAGAACACTGAAGCTTTCTTT. This codes for CASSPNYSGQNTEAFF.